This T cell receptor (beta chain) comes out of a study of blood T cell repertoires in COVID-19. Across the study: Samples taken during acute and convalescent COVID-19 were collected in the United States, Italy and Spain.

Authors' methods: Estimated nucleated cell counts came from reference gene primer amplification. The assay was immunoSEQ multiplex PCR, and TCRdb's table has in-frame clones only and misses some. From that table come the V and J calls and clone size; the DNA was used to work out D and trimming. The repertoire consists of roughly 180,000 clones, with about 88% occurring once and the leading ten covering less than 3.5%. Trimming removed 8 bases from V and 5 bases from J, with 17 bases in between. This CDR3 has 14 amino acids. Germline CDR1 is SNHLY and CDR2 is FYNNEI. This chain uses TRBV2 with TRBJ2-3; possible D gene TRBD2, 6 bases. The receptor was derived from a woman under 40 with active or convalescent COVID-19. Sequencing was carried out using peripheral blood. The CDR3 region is CASAWRGYGDTQYF. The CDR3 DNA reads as TGTGCCAGCGCGTGGAGGGGCTATGGAGATACGCAGTATTTT.